This T cell receptor (beta chain) was identified in a study of T cells in Graves' hyperthyroidism and ophthalmopathy. Trimming took off 0 bases at V and 7 bases at J, with 11 bases between the two ends. Per the germline V gene, CDR1 is SGDLS and CDR2 is YYNGEE. The CDR3 consists of 14 residues. Study-level findings and limits: Stable hyperthyroidism was told apart from ophthalmopathy by a model built on 13 V-J features. Most thyroid clonotypes with frequency above 0.001 were detected in blood.

TCR beta CDR3 sequences were amplified from RNA transcripts. HTBI primers were employed in a first-round RT-PCR of the TCR CDR3. A single record per CDR3 protein comes from TCRdb applying MiXCR to the multiplex PCR reads. Among 300,000 to 450,000 distinct CDR3 sequences listed, around a sixth were seen once. As for this clonotype: Its specificity is not known.

This receptor was obtained from a man aged 18 to 29 with Graves' ophthalmopathy. This chain joins TRBV9 and TRBJ2-1; perhaps TRBD2 as D (5 bases). The sample was blood. As DNA, the CDR3 is TGTGCCAGCAGCGTAGATCTGGAGGAGAATGAGCAGTTCTTC. This sequence encodes CASSVDLEENEQFF.